What follows are 16 T cell receptor beta chains derived from one specimen sequenced in a study of control samples from healthy donors and cancer patients. Here immunoSEQ multiplex PCR was the method, and the copy in TCRdb shows in-frame clones only, minus some. The sample has under 200,000 clones, approximately 93% seen once. The sample comprised blood. All receptors come from a woman between 40 and 50 years old in good health.

The chain is built from TRBV12-5 and TRBJ1-5, with 9 bases lining up with TRBD1. The germline V gene encodes CDR1 LGHNT and CDR2 FRNRAP. The junction had 6 bases not matched to a gene; V was cut back by 6 bases and J by 0 bases. CDR3 size: 16 residues. The CDR3 DNA reads TGTGCTAGTGGCCCGGGACAGGGATATAGCAATCAGCCCCAGCATTTT. Translation gives CASGPGQGYSNQPQHF. The variable domain in full, with the rest retrieved from reference TRBV12-5 and TRBJ1-5, is DARVTQTPRHKVTEMGQEVTMRCQPILGHNTVFWYRQTMMQGLELLAYFRNRAPLDDSGMPKDRFSAEMPDATLATLKIQPSEPRDSAVYFCASGPGQGYSNQPQHFGDGTRLSIL.

The gene calls are TRBV5-6 and TRBJ1-2, with D perhaps matching TRBD1 (6 bases). Germline CDR1 reads SGHDT; CDR2 reads YYEEEE. V lost 1 base, J lost 2 bases, and 21 bases lay in between. This CDR3 is 18 amino acids long. CDR3 DNA sequence: TGTGCCAGCAGCTTGTGGTGGAGGACAGCAACGTTCAACTATGGCTACACCTTC. This sequence encodes CASSLWWRTATFNYGYTF. Supplemented by reference TRBV5-6 and TRBJ1-2, the full variable domain reads DAGVTQSPTHLIKTRGQQVTLRCSPKSGHDTVSWYQQALGQGPQFIFQYYEEEERQRGNFPDRFSGHQFPNYSSELNVNALLLGDSALYLCASSLWWRTATFNYGYTFGSGTRLTVV.

This clone appeared a single time. The chain uses TRBV4-3 and TRBJ1-2, with D maybe TRBD1 (5 bases). Trimming pared 0 bases from V and 4 bases from J, leaving 12 bases between. This CDR3 is 15 amino acids long. The germline V gene encodes CDR1 LGHNA and CDR2 YSLEER. CDR3 in amino acids: CASSQDAGVGYGYTF. The CDR3 coding sequence is TGCGCCAGCAGCCAAGATGCGGGGGTCGGCTATGGCTACACCTTC.

This chain uses TRBV2 with TRBJ2-6; the D is unclear. This CDR3 comprises 14 residues. Germline loops: CDR1 SNHLY, CDR2 FYNNEI. V gave up 7 bases and J gave up 4 bases, with 11 bases separating them. This CDR3 is CASTTDSGANVLTF. The CDR3 DNA sequence: TGTGCCAGCACTACCGACTCCGGGGCCAACGTCCTGACTTTC.

The chain has TRBV4-3 and TRBJ2-7; D is undetermined. This CDR3 comprises 15 residues. V lost 6 bases and J 3 bases, leaving 18 bases between the germline ends. Germline V gene data show CDR1 as LGHNA and CDR2 as YSLEER. The CDR3 sequence is CASSPSPRAVYEQYF. The CDR3 DNA follows: TGCGCCAGCAGTCCCTCCCCCCGGGCGGTCTACGAGCAGTACTTC.

This rearrangement joins TRBV19 to TRBJ1-5; D remains unclear. V lost 4 bases and J lost 3, with 7 bases in between. This CDR3 region has 13 residues. Germline-derived CDR1 and CDR2 are LNHDA and SQIVND (reference sequence). The CDR3 loop is CASSTQANQPQHF. CDR3 DNA sequence: TGTGCCAGTAGTACCCAGGCCAATCAGCCCCAGCATTTT.

CDR3 amino acids: CASSRDRGHNQPQHF. CDR3 nucleotides: TGTGCCAGCAGCCGAGACAGGGGACACAATCAGCCCCAGCATTTT. The chain is built from TRBV2 and TRBJ1-5; TRBD1 matches at 8 bases. The CDR3 extends over 15 amino acids. With V trimmed by 6 bases and J by 3 bases, 7 bases remained unmatched. CDR1 is SNHLY, CDR2 FYNNEI, per germline. Complete variable domain (other parts from reference TRBV2 and TRBJ1-5): EPEVTQTPSHQVTQMGQEVILRCVPISNHLYFYWYRQILGQKVEFLVSFYNNEISEKSEIFDDQFSVERPDGSNFTLKIRSTKLEDSAMYFCASSRDRGHNQPQHFGDGTRLSIL.

The chain couples TRBV3-1 (or the pseudogene TRBV3-2) to TRBJ2-3; no clear D gene. V shed 4 bases and J shed 4 bases, with 6 bases lying between them. Germline values: CDR1 LGHDT, CDR2 YNNKEL (reference sequence). The CDR3 loop spans 12 amino acids. The CDR3 loop reads CASSPSADTQYF. The CDR3 coding sequence is TGTGCCAGCAGCCCATCGGCAGATACGCAGTATTTT.

The chain carries TRBV6-2 or TRBV6-3 and TRBJ1-5, with 7 bases aligning to TRBD1. The V gene end was trimmed by 4 bases and the J gene end by 3 bases; junction bases not matched to a gene: 12. The CDR3 contains 17 residues. Germline-derived CDR1 and CDR2 are MNHEY and SVGEGT. Here the CDR3 reads CASSSPGQHYSNQPQHF. CDR3 sequence (DNA): TGTGCCAGCAGTTCCCCGGGACAGCACTATTCCAATCAGCCCCAGCATTTT.

The chain links TRBV6-2 or TRBV6-3 to TRBJ1-1; D gene uncertain. CDR3 length equals 13 residues. Germline loops: CDR1 MNHEY, CDR2 SVGEGT. Trimming removed 6 bases from V and 5 bases from J, with 13 bases in between. CDR3 sequence: CASSLTAGTEAFF. For the CDR3, the DNA is TGTGCCAGCAGCCTGACGGCGGGGACTGAAGCTTTCTTT.

The gene calls are TRBV10-3 and TRBJ2-1; D not resolved. The germline V gene has CDR1 ENHRY and CDR2 SYGVKD. V lost 9 bases and J lost 9, with 12 bases in between. There are 11 residues in the CDR3. The CDR3 loop reads CAINDIGEQFF. Here the CDR3 DNA reads TGTGCCATTAACGACATCGGTGAGCAGTTCTTC.

The chain combines TRBV4-3 with TRBJ1-5; D ambiguous. Per the germline V gene, CDR1 is LGHNA and CDR2 is YSLEER. V was pared by 2 bases and J by 8 bases, with 13 bases between. The CDR3 runs 14 residues. The DNA of the CDR3 is TGCGCCAGCAGCCAAACCGCCCTCGTAAAGCCCCAGCATTTT. Translating it yields CASSQTALVKPQHF.

This sequence joins TRBV6-2 or TRBV6-3 and TRBJ2-7; 8 bases are shared with TRBD2. The germline CDR1 and CDR2 sequences are MNHEY and SVGEGT. The trim removed 2 bases at V and 5 bases at J, leaving 5 bases unmatched. CDR3 length: 14 amino acids. The CDR3 region is CASSYRGRLHEQYF. Written as DNA, the CDR3 is TGTGCCAGCAGTTACCGCGGGAGGTTACACGAGCAGTACTTC.

The chain employs TRBV4-3 and TRBJ1-2; D is unclear. Germline CDR1 LGHNA, CDR2 YSLEER. The CDR3 is 14 amino acids. V was pared by 0 bases and J by 4 bases, with 9 bases between. As DNA, the CDR3 is TGCGCCAGCAGCCAAGACAGGCTGGGCTATGGCTACACCTTC. It yields the protein CASSQDRLGYGYTF.

The chain uses TRBV27 and TRBJ2-7; unclear D gene. This CDR3 region has 14 residues. Trimming removed 3 bases at V and 2 bases at J, with 11 bases between. Germline V gives CDR1 MNHEY, CDR2 SMNVEV (reference sequence). CDR3 nucleotide sequence: TGTGCCAGCAGTTTCCTAGGCGCCCCCTACGAGCAGTACTTC. It specifies CASSFLGAPYEQYF.

The chain employs TRBV12-3 or TRBV12-4 and TRBJ2-2; D remains ambiguous. V gave up 5 bases and J gave up 4 bases, with 8 bases separating them. The CDR3 has 13 amino acids. The DNA for the CDR3 is TGTGCCAGCAGTACGGACGCCACCGGGGAGCTGTTTTTT. It translates to CASSTDATGELFF.